The clone carrying this T cell receptor (beta chain) was detected only once. As yet, its antigen is unknown. This record belongs to a study of CD8+CD57+ T cells in acquired aplastic anemia. Overall study context: An average of 3.2 ug of DNA was obtained from sorted CD4+ and CD8+ cells. Overall study results and limits: Patients had twenty-nine CD8+ CDR3 sequences in common with controls (the shared set).

CDR3 and TCR beta VDJ profiling relied on a genomic DNA template. TCRdb redid the calling of the reads with MiXCR, one entry per CDR3 protein. This sample has 170,000 or so distinct CDR3 sequences, with roughly 63% found just once. Previously, flow cytometry had revealed CD8+CD57+ cell expansion in the patients chosen for sequencing. There were no patients without severe acquired aplastic anemia. Blood sampling was performed on the patients, and none of them had received therapy by then. The CDR3 has 14 amino acids. Germline lookup yields CDR1 SGHVT and CDR2 SQSDAQ. Deletions cut 2 bases from V and 1 base from J, with 8 bases between.

Sequenced input: sorted CD4+, CD8+, or CD8+CD57+ T cells (not recorded which) from PBMCs. This TCR was recovered from a human donor with aplastic anemia. The chain joins TRBV7-4 to TRBJ2-5; D uncertain. In nucleotides, the CDR3 is TGTGCCAGCAGCTTACATCCCCTCCAAGAGACCCAGTACTTC. It specifies CASSLHPLQETQYF.